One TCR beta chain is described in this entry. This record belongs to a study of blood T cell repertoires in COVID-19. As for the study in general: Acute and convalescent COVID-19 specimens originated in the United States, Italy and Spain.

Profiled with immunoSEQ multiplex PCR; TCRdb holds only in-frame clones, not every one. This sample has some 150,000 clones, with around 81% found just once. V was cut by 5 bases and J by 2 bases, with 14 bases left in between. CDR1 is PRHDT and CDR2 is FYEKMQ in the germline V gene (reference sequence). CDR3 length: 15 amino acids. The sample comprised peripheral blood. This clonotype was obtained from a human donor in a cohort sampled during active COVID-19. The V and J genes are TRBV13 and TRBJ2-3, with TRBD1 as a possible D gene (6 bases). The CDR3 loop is CASSRWDTYTDTQYF. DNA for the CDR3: TGTGCCAGCAGCCGATGGGACACTTACACAGATACGCAGTATTTT. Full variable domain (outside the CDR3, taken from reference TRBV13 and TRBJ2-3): AAGVIQSPRHLIKEKRETATLKCYPIPRHDTVYWYQQGPGQDPQFLISFYEKMQSDKGSIPDRFSAQQFSDYHSELNMSSLELGDSALYFCASSRWDTYTDTQYFGPGTRLTVL.